A selection of T cell receptor beta chains follows, all from one sample in a study of cytomegalovirus exposure and HLA in healthy donors. The method was immunoSEQ multiplex PCR; TCRdb's version includes in-frame clones alone and lacks a portion of them. The table lists about 210,000 clones, just under 80% of them singletons. The sequencing sample was made of PBMCs. The origin of the receptors is a boy younger than 18 in good health and CMV-seronegative. CDR3s include the opening cysteine and the closing phenylalanine or tryptophan. D genes are given only for firm matches. Clone size appears in some rows only: once, few, many, or a class for an expanded clone.

cdr3_aa	cdr3_nt	d_call	j_call	clone_size	v_call
CASNRFSLGGETQYF	TGTGCCAGCAACCGTTTCTCGCTCGGCGGAGAGACCCAGTACTTC	-	TRBJ2-5	-	TRBV7-9
CASSATVGTEAFF	TGTGCCAGCAGTGCGACTGTTGGGACTGAAGCTTTCTTT	-	TRBJ1-1	-	TRBV27
CASSWRLAGGYEQYF	TGTGCCAGCAGCTGGAGACTAGCGGGGGGGTACGAGCAGTACTTC	TRBD2	TRBJ2-7	-	TRBV5-6
CASSPGTGVEETQYF	TGTGCCAGCAGCCCCGGGACAGGAGTAGAGGAGACCCAGTACTTC	TRBD1	TRBJ2-5	-	TRBV5-6
CASSLTGLETYEQYF	TGCGCCAGCAGCCTGACAGGGTTGGAAACCTACGAGCAGTACTTC	TRBD1	TRBJ2-7	-	TRBV5-1
CASGLRGYGEKLFF	TGTGCCAGCGGATTACGGGGGTACGGTGAAAAACTGTTTTTT	-	TRBJ1-4	few	TRBV6-5
CASSGRTVEYNEQFF	TGTGCCAGCAGCGGTCGGACAGTCGAGTACAATGAGCAGTTCTTC	-	TRBJ2-1	few	TRBV14
CATSRDGGQGHEKLFF	TGTGCCACCAGCAGAGATGGAGGACAGGGGCATGAAAAACTGTTTTTT	TRBD1	TRBJ1-4	-	TRBV15
CASSETGGETQYF	TGCGCCAGCAGTGAGACCGGAGGGGAGACCCAGTACTTC	-	TRBJ2-5	few	TRBV10-1
CASSPGAWGTDTQYF	TGTGCCAGCTCACCAGGGGCATGGGGCACAGATACGCAGTATTTT	-	TRBJ2-3	-	TRBV18
CASSLASLQETQYF	TGTGCCAGCAGCTTAGCGTCCCTCCAAGAGACCCAGTACTTC	-	TRBJ2-5	-	TRBV7-2
CASRGKTGNSGNTIYF	TGTGCCAGCAGGGGGAAGACAGGGAACTCTGGAAACACCATATATTTT	TRBD1	TRBJ1-3	-	TRBV2
CASSYEARSNEQYF	TGTGCCAGCAGCTACGAGGCCCGGTCGAACGAGCAGTACTTC	-	TRBJ2-7	-	TRBV5-4
CASSSSGRDADTQYF	TGTGCCAGCAGTTCTAGCGGGAGAGATGCAGATACGCAGTATTTT	TRBD2	TRBJ2-3	-	TRBV2
CAWGDINYEQYF	TGTGCCTGGGGGGACATAAATTACGAGCAGTACTTC	-	TRBJ2-7	-	TRBV30
CSVFTAGGSTEAFF	TGCAGCGTTTTTACAGCAGGGGGGAGCACTGAAGCTTTCTTT	TRBD1	TRBJ1-1	-	TRBV29-1
CASSEGGDRGYTF	TGTGCCAGCAGTGAGGGAGGGGACCGCGGCTACACCTTC	-	TRBJ1-2	-	TRBV6-5
CASSPLGSGNTIYF	TGTGCCAGTAGCCCCCTAGGATCTGGAAACACCATATATTTT	-	TRBJ1-3	-	TRBV19
CASSLVAGYAYEQYF	TGTGCCAGCAGCCTAGTCGCGGGATACGCCTACGAGCAGTACTTC	-	TRBJ2-7	-	TRBV13
CAWRADNAGANVLTF	TGTGCCTGGAGGGCAGACAATGCCGGGGCCAACGTCCTGACTTTC	-	TRBJ2-6	-	TRBV30
CASSQGQNNEQFF	TGTGCCAGCAGCCAGGGACAGAATAATGAGCAGTTCTTC	TRBD1	TRBJ2-1	few	TRBV2
CASSERGRAASRTDTQYF	TGTGCCAGCAGTGAAAGGGGCAGGGCTGCCTCTCGCACAGATACGCAGTATTTT	-	TRBJ2-3	-	TRBV6-1
CASGFPRRDEQFF	TGTGCTAGTGGTTTCCCTCGGAGGGATGAGCAGTTCTTC	-	TRBJ2-1	-	TRBV12-5
CASSQDIPDSGYYGYTF	TGTGCCAGCAGCCAAGATATCCCGGACAGTGGGTACTATGGCTACACCTTC	-	TRBJ1-2	-	TRBV4-2
CASSVGTSGGGEQYF	TGTGCCAGCAGCGTCGGGACTAGCGGGGGTGGCGAGCAGTACTTC	TRBD2	TRBJ2-7	-	TRBV9
CATRSVGGYEQYF	TGTGCCACCCGCAGCGTGGGGGGGTACGAGCAGTACTTC	TRBD2	TRBJ2-7	-	TRBV2
CASSWTSGRENEQFF	TGTGCCAGCAGTTGGACTAGCGGGAGGGAGAATGAGCAGTTCTTC	TRBD2	TRBJ2-1	-	TRBV27
CASSLQGANEKLFF	TGTGCCAGCAGCCTACAGGGCGCTAATGAAAAACTGTTTTTT	-	TRBJ1-4	-	TRBV28
CASSLEIPGLADWGEQYF	TGTGCCAGCAGCTTAGAAATCCCGGGACTAGCGGATTGGGGGGAGCAGTACTTC	TRBD2	TRBJ2-7	-	TRBV7-2
CASSASTGANSNQPQHF	TGTGCCAGTAGTGCATCTACAGGGGCCAATAGCAATCAGCCCCAGCATTTT	TRBD1	TRBJ1-5	-	TRBV19
CASSVAGGPYNEQFF	TGTGCCAGCAGCGTGGCGGGGGGCCCATACAATGAGCAGTTCTTC	TRBD2	TRBJ2-1	-	TRBV9
CASSLGSGLDLINEQFF	TGTGCCAGCAGCTTAGGATCGGGACTAGACCTGATTAACGAGCAGTTCTTC	TRBD2	TRBJ2-1	-	TRBV7-9
CASSQGTSGIGAKNLQSF	TGCGCCAGCAGCCAAGGGACTAGCGGGATCGGAGCCAAAAACCTTCAGTCCTTC	TRBD2	TRBJ2-4	few	TRBV4-1
CASSASTTGLNSYEQYF	TGTGCCAGCAGCGCAAGTACCACGGGACTTAACTCGTACGAGCAGTACTTC	-	TRBJ2-7	-	TRBV11-2
CASSPGQALMNTEAFF	TGCGCCAGCAGCCCCGGACAGGCACTCATGAACACTGAAGCTTTCTTT	TRBD1	TRBJ1-1	-	TRBV5-1
CASRPSRKLNTEAFF	TGTGCCAGCAGACCTTCCAGGAAATTGAACACTGAAGCTTTCTTT	-	TRBJ1-1	-	TRBV6-5
CASSDQPGQLVNEQFF	TGTGCCAGCAGCGATCAACCGGGACAGCTAGTTAATGAGCAGTTCTTC	TRBD1	TRBJ2-1	-	TRBV11-3
CATSRVKGSGGFTDTQYF	TGTGCCACCAGCAGAGTAAAGGGTAGCGGGGGGTTCACAGATACGCAGTATTTT	TRBD2	TRBJ2-3	-	TRBV15
CASSSPGREEKLFF	TGTGCCAGTAGTTCACCAGGGAGGGAAGAAAAACTGTTTTTT	-	TRBJ1-4	-	TRBV19
CASSRTGSITGANVLTF	TGTGCCAGCAGTAGGACAGGGTCTATCACTGGGGCCAACGTCCTGACTTTC	TRBD1	TRBJ2-6	-	TRBV9
CASSAETGLPYEQYF	TGTGCTAGCAGCGCCGAGACAGGGTTGCCCTACGAGCAGTACTTC	TRBD1	TRBJ2-7	-	TRBV7-7
CATSARGNEQFF	TGTGCCACCAGCGCCCGGGGGAATGAGCAGTTCTTC	-	TRBJ2-1	-	TRBV15
CASTPGAKNIQYF	TGTGCCAGCACTCCGGGAGCCAAAAACATTCAGTACTTC	-	TRBJ2-4	-	TRBV5-6
CASSERTGSYEQYF	TGTGCCAGCTCAGAGCGGACAGGGTCCTACGAGCAGTACTTC	TRBD1	TRBJ2-7	-	TRBV18
CASSFNSGANVLTF	TGTGCCAGCAGCTTTAACTCTGGGGCCAACGTCCTGACTTTC	-	TRBJ2-6	-	TRBV7-9
CARPFFRDYGYTF	TGTGCCAGACCGTTTTTTCGGGACTATGGCTACACCTTC	-	TRBJ1-2	once	TRBV27
CASSDAPGGQFF	TGTGCCAGCAGTGATGCTCCAGGAGGGCAGTTCTTC	-	TRBJ2-1	-	TRBV2
CASIEGPGQGFAEAFF	TGTGCCAGCATCGAGGGGCCGGGACAGGGGTTCGCTGAAGCTTTCTTT	TRBD1	TRBJ1-1	-	TRBV11-2
CASSDTSGTYNEQFF	TGTGCCAGCAGTGATACTAGCGGGACCTACAATGAGCAGTTCTTC	TRBD2	TRBJ2-1	-	TRBV25-1
CAWSVRASGGAEYEQYF	TGTGCCTGGAGTGTACGGGCTAGCGGGGGAGCTGAGTACGAGCAGTACTTC	TRBD2	TRBJ2-7	-	TRBV30
CASAYSGGADTQYF	TGTGCCAGCGCTTATAGCGGGGGGGCAGATACGCAGTATTTT	TRBD2	TRBJ2-3	-	TRBV6-1
CASSAKDPGRTYGYTF	TGTGCCAGCAGTGCCAAAGATCCAGGGAGGACCTATGGCTACACCTTC	-	TRBJ1-2	-	TRBV6-7
CASRGLAGDRTGELFF	TGCGCCAGCAGGGGACTAGCGGGAGACCGAACCGGGGAGCTGTTTTTT	TRBD2	TRBJ2-2	-	TRBV5-1
CASSITSNEYTEAFF	TGTGCCAGTAGTATAACGTCTAACGAGTACACTGAAGCTTTCTTT	-	TRBJ1-1	-	TRBV19
CASRPGVGSRQPQHF	TGTGCCAGCAGGCCGGGGGTGGGGTCGCGGCAGCCCCAGCATTTT	-	TRBJ1-5	-	TRBV6-5